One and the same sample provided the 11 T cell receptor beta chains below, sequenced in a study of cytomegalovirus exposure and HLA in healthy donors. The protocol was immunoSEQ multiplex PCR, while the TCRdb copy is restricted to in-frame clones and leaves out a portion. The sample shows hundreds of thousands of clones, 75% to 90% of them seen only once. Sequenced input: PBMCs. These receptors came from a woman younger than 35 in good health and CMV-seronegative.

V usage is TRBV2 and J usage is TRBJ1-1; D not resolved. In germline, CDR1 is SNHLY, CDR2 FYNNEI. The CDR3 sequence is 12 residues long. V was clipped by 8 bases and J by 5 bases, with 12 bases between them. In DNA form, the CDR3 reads TGTGCCAGCGGCGGTTCTTGGACTGAAGCTTTCTTT. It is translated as CASGGSWTEAFF.

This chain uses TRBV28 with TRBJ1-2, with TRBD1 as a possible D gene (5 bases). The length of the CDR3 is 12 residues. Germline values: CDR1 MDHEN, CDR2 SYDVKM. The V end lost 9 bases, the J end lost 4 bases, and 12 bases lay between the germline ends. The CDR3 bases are TGTGCCAGTAAACAGGCATCCTATGGCTACACCTTC. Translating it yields CASKQASYGYTF.

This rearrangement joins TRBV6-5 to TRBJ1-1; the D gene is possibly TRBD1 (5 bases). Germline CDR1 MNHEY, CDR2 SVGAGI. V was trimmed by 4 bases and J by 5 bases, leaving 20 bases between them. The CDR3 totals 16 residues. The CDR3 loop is CASSFGGLEGGTEAFF. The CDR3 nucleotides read TGTGCCAGCAGTTTTGGGGGGTTGGAGGGAGGGACTGAAGCTTTCTTT.

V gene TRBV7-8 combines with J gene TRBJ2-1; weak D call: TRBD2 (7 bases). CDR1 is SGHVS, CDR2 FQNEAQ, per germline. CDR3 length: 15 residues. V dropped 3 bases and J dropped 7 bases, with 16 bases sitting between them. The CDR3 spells CASSLASGQGNEQFF. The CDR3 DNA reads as TGTGCCAGCAGCTTGGCTAGCGGTCAGGGGAATGAGCAGTTCTTC.

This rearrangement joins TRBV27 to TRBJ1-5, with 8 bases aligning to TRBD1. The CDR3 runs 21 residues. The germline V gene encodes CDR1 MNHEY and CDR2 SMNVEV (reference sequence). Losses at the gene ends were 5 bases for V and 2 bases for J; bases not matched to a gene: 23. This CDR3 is CASSITPPGRGLGIGNQPQHF. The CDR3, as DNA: TGTGCCAGCAGTATAACCCCCCCGGGCAGGGGGCTTGGGATCGGCAATCAGCCCCAGCATTTT.

The CDR3 DNA sequence: TGTGCCAGCAGCCCGAGGACTGCTTCTGATGGCTACACCTTC. The encoded protein is CASSPRTASDGYTF. The V and J genes are TRBV7-8 and TRBJ1-2; D is ambiguous. V lost 5 bases and J 6 bases, leaving 16 bases between the germline ends. The CDR3 loop spans 14 amino acids. Germline CDR1 reads SGHVS; CDR2 reads FQNEAQ.

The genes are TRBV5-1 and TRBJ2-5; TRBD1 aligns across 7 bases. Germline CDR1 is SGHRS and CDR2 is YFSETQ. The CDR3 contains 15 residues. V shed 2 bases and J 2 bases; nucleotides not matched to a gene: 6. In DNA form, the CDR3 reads TGCGCCAGCAGCTTTACAGGGGCCCCTCAAGAGACCCAGTACTTC. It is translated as CASSFTGAPQETQYF.

The CDR3 is CATRSGGSYEQYF. The CDR3, as DNA: TGTGCCACCAGGAGCGGGGGCTCCTACGAGCAGTACTTC. The rearrangement joins TRBV15 to TRBJ2-7; 8 positions agree with TRBD2. With V trimmed by 6 bases and J by 0 bases, 1 base remained unmatched. The CDR3 has 13 residues. In germline, CDR1 is LNHNV, CDR2 YYDKDF (reference sequence). Using reference TRBV15 and TRBJ2-7 for the parts outside the CDR3, the full variable domain is DAMVIQNPRYQVTQFGKPVTLSCSQTLNHNVMYWYQQKSSQAPKLLFHYYDKDFNNEADTPDNFQSRRPNTSFCFLDIRSPGLGDTAMYLCATRSGGSYEQYFGPGTRLTVT.

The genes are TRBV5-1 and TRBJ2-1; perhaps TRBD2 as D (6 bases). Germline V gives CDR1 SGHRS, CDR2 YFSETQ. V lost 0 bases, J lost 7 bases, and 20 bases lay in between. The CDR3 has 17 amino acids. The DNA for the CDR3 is TGCGCCAGCAGCTTGGCTGGGTTAGCGCAGGGAGGAAATGAGCAGTTCTTC. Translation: CASSLAGLAQGGNEQFF.

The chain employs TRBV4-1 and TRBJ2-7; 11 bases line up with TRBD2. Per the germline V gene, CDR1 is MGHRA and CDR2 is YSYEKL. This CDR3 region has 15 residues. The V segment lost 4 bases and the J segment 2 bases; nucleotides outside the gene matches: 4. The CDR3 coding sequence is TGCGCCAGCAGCCTGACTAGCGGGAAGGCCTACGAGCAGTACTTC. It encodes CASSLTSGKAYEQYF.

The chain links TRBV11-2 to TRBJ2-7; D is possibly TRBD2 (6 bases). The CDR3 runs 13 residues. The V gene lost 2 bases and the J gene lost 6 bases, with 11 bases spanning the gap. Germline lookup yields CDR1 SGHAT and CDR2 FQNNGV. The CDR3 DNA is TGTGCCAGCAGCTTATCGAGCGGGTCCGAGCAGTACTTC. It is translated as CASSLSSGSEQYF.